The rows below give T cell receptor beta chains drawn from one sample of a study of cytomegalovirus exposure and HLA in healthy donors. Measured with immunoSEQ multiplex PCR; TCRdb has only the in-frame clones, and not every one. This sample yields tens of thousands of clones, of which around four fifths are seen a single time; roughly 1.5% belongs to the top ten. The sequenced sample was PBMCs. All receptors come from a male donor in good health and CMV-seronegative. The CDR3 runs from the conserved cysteine through the conserved F or W. D genes are given only for firm matches. Expanded clones get a size class; other rows say once, few or many, or leave the size out.

v_gene,j_gene,d_gene,abundance,CDR3aa,CDR3nt
TRBV19,TRBJ1-5,NA,NA,CASSWTPYQPQHF,TGTGCCAGTAGTTGGACTCCCTATCAGCCCCAGCATTTT
TRBV9,TRBJ2-3,NA,NA,CASSPKGGIKSTDTQYF,TGTGCCAGCAGCCCAAAGGGCGGGATAAAAAGCACAGATACGCAGTATTTT
TRBV27,TRBJ2-1,TRBD2,NA,CASSTPGTSGRNNEQFF,TGTGCCAGCAGTACCCCCGGGACTAGCGGGAGGAACAATGAGCAGTTCTTC
TRBV6-1,TRBJ2-7,NA,NA,CASTKSPYEQYF,TGTGCCAGCACCAAGAGCCCGTACGAGCAGTACTTC
TRBV5-5,TRBJ1-2,TRBD1,NA,CASSRGGQTNYGYTF,TGTGCCAGCAGCCGAGGGGGACAGACTAACTATGGCTACACCTTC
TRBV9,TRBJ2-3,TRBD2,few,CASSFSTSGGAHTQYF,TGTGCCAGCAGCTTTTCGACTAGCGGGGGGGCACATACGCAGTATTTT
TRBV6-5,TRBJ1-5,NA,NA,CASSYIRNQPQHF,TGTGCCAGCAGTTACATACGGAATCAGCCCCAGCATTTT
TRBV6-5,TRBJ1-1,NA,NA,CASSEAQAEAFF,TGTGCCAGCAGTGAAGCCCAGGCCGAAGCTTTCTTT
TRBV27,TRBJ2-1,TRBD2,NA,CASGLGTSPNNEQFF,TGTGCCAGCGGACTCGGGACTAGCCCTAACAATGAGCAGTTCTTC
TRBV2,TRBJ2-1,TRBD2,NA,CASSSLAGGYNEQFF,TGTGCCAGCAGCTCACTAGCGGGAGGGTACAATGAGCAGTTCTTC
TRBV5-6,TRBJ2-7,TRBD1,NA,CASSLRGLASSYEQYF,TGTGCCAGCAGCTTGAGGGGGCTGGCCTCCTCCTACGAGCAGTACTTC
TRBV19,TRBJ1-4,NA,NA,CASSMGQPNEKLFF,TGTGCCAGTAGTATGGGGCAGCCCAATGAAAAACTGTTTTTT
TRBV7-9,TRBJ2-7,NA,once,CASSSHRTESREQYF,TGTGCCAGCAGCTCTCACAGGACAGAGTCGAGGGAGCAGTACTTC
TRBV5-1,TRBJ2-7,NA,NA,CASSLRGGQVSYEQYF,TGCGCCAGCAGCTTGCGGGGTGGGCAAGTCTCCTACGAGCAGTACTTC
TRBV6-1,TRBJ2-1,NA,NA,CASSEAPGSRVRNEQFF,TGTGCCAGCAGTGAAGCCCCCGGGAGCAGGGTCCGCAATGAGCAGTTCTTC
TRBV6-5,TRBJ2-3,NA,few,CASSFDRETDTQYF,TGTGCCAGCAGCTTCGACCGGGAAACAGATACGCAGTATTTT
TRBV27,TRBJ2-6,NA,NA,CASRPQGGANVLTF,TGTGCCAGCAGACCTCAGGGTGGGGCCAACGTCCTGACTTTC
TRBV5-6,TRBJ2-1,NA,NA,CASSLPGGSYNEQFF,TGTGCCAGCAGCTTGCCAGGGGGGTCCTACAATGAGCAGTTCTTC
TRBV7-2,TRBJ2-3,NA,NA,CASSLTGIADTQYF,TGTGCCAGCAGCTTAACAGGGATCGCAGATACGCAGTATTTT
TRBV6-1,TRBJ2-5,NA,NA,CLEPTQYF,TGTCTCGAGCCCACCCAGTACTTC
TRBV5-1,TRBJ1-2,NA,NA,CASRRHTENYGYTF,TGCGCCAGCAGGCGACATACAGAAAACTATGGCTACACCTTC
TRBV5-6,TRBJ2-5,NA,NA,CASSSEGGEGQETQYF,TGTGCCAGCAGCTCGGAAGGGGGTGAGGGGCAAGAGACCCAGTACTTC
TRBV2,TRBJ2-1,NA,NA,CASSEEQGNEQFF,TGTGCCAGCAGTGAAGAACAGGGCAATGAGCAGTTCTTC
TRBV9,TRBJ2-7,TRBD2,few,CASSVGTSGGLSSYEQYF,TGTGCCAGCAGCGTAGGGACTAGCGGGGGGCTTAGCTCCTACGAGCAGTACTTC
TRBV6-5,TRBJ2-7,TRBD1,few,CASSSGQGYEQYF,TGTGCCAGCAGTTCCGGACAGGGCTACGAGCAGTACTTC
TRBV28,TRBJ2-7,NA,NA,CASSLDITYEQYF,TGTGCCAGCAGTTTGGACATAACCTACGAGCAGTACTTC
TRBV28,TRBJ2-7,NA,NA,CASSLFDTASYEQYF,TGTGCCAGCAGTTTATTCGACACAGCTTCCTACGAGCAGTACTTC
TRBV19,TRBJ1-4,NA,NA,CATTGSPADEKLFF,TGTGCCACAACGGGGAGTCCAGCCGATGAAAAACTGTTTTTT
TRBV7-9,TRBJ2-4,TRBD1,NA,CASSARDRGAKNIQYF,TGTGCCAGCAGCGCCCGGGACAGGGGAGCCAAAAACATTCAGTACTTC
TRBV19,TRBJ1-4,TRBD1,NA,CASSILGQGNEKLFF,TGTGCCAGTAGTATATTGGGACAGGGGAATGAAAAACTGTTTTTT
TRBV7-8,TRBJ1-1,NA,NA,CASTSRRVMNTEAFF,TGTGCCAGCACTTCCCGGAGGGTGATGAACACTGAAGCTTTCTTT
TRBV29-1,TRBJ2-1,TRBD2,once,CSVGGASYNEQFF,TGCAGCGTCGGGGGGGCCTCCTACAATGAGCAGTTCTTC
TRBV5-4,TRBJ2-3,TRBD1,NA,CASSPRTGDTDTQYF,TGTGCCAGCAGCCCCCGGACAGGGGATACAGATACGCAGTATTTT
TRBV7-9,TRBJ1-1,NA,NA,CASLPGTSNTEAFF,TGTGCCAGCCTACCTGGGACATCGAACACTGAAGCTTTCTTT
TRBV7-2,TRBJ1-2,TRBD1,NA,CASSVDRNYGYTF,TGTGCCAGCAGCGTGGACAGGAACTATGGCTACACCTTC
TRBV27,TRBJ1-2,TRBD1,few,CASKGPTGGFYYGYTF,TGTGCCAGCAAAGGCCCCACAGGGGGCTTTTACTATGGCTACACCTTC
TRBV6-1,TRBJ1-2,NA,NA,CASISRSYTF,TGTGCCAGCATCTCCAGAAGCTACACCTTC
TRBV7-2,TRBJ2-4,TRBD1,NA,CASRADRALLAKNIQYF,TGTGCCAGCAGGGCGGACAGGGCGCTCTTAGCCAAAAACATTCAGTACTTC
TRBV18,TRBJ2-7,TRBD2,NA,CASSPTSGGAYEQYF,TGTGCCAGCTCCCCGACTAGCGGGGGGGCCTACGAGCAGTACTTC
TRBV6-1,TRBJ2-1,TRBD2,NA,CASSEVLLAGRDEQFF,TGTGCCAGCAGTGAAGTCTTACTAGCGGGAAGGGATGAGCAGTTCTTC
TRBV7-9,TRBJ1-1,NA,few,CASSLQRMNTEAFF,TGTGCCAGCAGCTTACAGAGGATGAACACTGAAGCTTTCTTT
TRBV10-3,TRBJ2-1,TRBD2,NA,CAIRPGLESGNEQFF,TGTGCCATCCGACCGGGACTAGAATCTGGCAATGAGCAGTTCTTC
TRBV2,TRBJ1-2,TRBD1,NA,CASSEWVGDRGFRTDGYTF,TGTGCCAGCAGTGAATGGGTGGGGGACAGGGGATTCCGAACTGATGGCTACACCTTC
TRBV9,TRBJ1-5,NA,once,CASSLGRRTDQPQHF,TGTGCCAGCAGCCTAGGACGGAGAACTGATCAGCCCCAGCATTTT
TRBV6-5,TRBJ1-1,NA,NA,CASSYSDKLNTEAFF,TGTGCCAGCAGTTACTCAGACAAATTGAACACTGAAGCTTTCTTT
TRBV6-1,TRBJ1-5,NA,NA,CASSEGWGRVGQPQHF,TGTGCCAGCAGTGAAGGATGGGGGCGGGTCGGTCAGCCCCAGCATTTT
TRBV18,TRBJ2-7,TRBD1,NA,CASSPTGGGYEQYF,TGTGCCAGCTCACCAACAGGGGGCGGCTACGAGCAGTACTTC
TRBV29-1,TRBJ2-7,NA,NA,CSVEAETAYEQYF,TGCAGCGTTGAGGCAGAGACTGCCTACGAGCAGTACTTC
TRBV7-6,TRBJ2-5,TRBD1,NA,CASSTGQGPVDYSEEQYF,TGTGCCAGCAGCACGGGACAGGGGCCAGTTGATTATTCGGAAGAGCAGTACTTC
TRBV5-4,TRBJ2-3,TRBD2,NA,CASSLVRLAGAQAQYF,TGTGCCAGCAGCTTGGTCCGACTAGCGGGGGCCCAAGCGCAGTATTTT
TRBV7-8,TRBJ2-7,NA,NA,CASSLSRLSQDEQYF,TGTGCCAGCAGCTTATCAAGGTTGAGTCAGGACGAGCAGTACTTC